The following is a T cell receptor (beta chain) sequence with its context. Its antigen is currently unknown. This sample is drawn from a study of CD8+CD57+ T cells in acquired aplastic anemia. About the research overall: Average DNA yield from sorted CD4+ and CD8+ cells was 3.2 ug. The study, taken as a whole, reports: Controls did not differ significantly from patients in CD8+ Simpson's diversity. About 30 was the count of CD8+ CDR3 sequences that patients shared with controls.

CDR1 is SQVTM and CDR2 is ANQGSEA in the germline V gene. Trimming removed 6 bases from V and 1 base from J; junction bases left unmatched: 2. The CDR3 spans 12 residues. Patients who underwent sequencing had shown CD8+CD57+ cell expansion by flow cytometry. Every patient had severe acquired aplastic anemia. Genomic DNA, the template, was used for profiling of the TCR beta VDJ and CDR3. Via MiXCR, TCRdb re-called the reads, giving one row per CDR3 protein. The table includes 250,000 to 350,000 distinct CDR3 sequences, 45% to 65% detected once. The source is a human donor with aplastic anemia. This chain uses TRBV29-1 with TRBJ1-1; 7 nucleotides align to TRBD1. The sample taken for sequencing was sorted CD4+, CD8+, or CD8+CD57+ T cells (not recorded which) from PBMCs. For the CDR3, the DNA is TGCAGCGTGGACAGGCCGAACACTGAAGCTTTCTTT. Protein: CSVDRPNTEAFF.